This T cell receptor beta chain was sequenced for a study of blood T cell repertoires in COVID-19. Study in general: Whether acute or convalescent, the COVID-19 samples came from the United States, Italy and Spain.

Authors' methods: Counts of nucleated cells, estimated from reference gene primer amplification, were obtained. Profiled with immunoSEQ multiplex PCR; TCRdb holds only in-frame clones, not every one. That table is the source of V, J and clone size, and D and trimming were worked out from the DNA. The sample carries around 70,000 clones, about nine tenths recorded once. V was pared by 0 bases and J by 2 bases, with 10 bases of the junction left unmatched. Germline assignment: CDR1 MNHEY and CDR2 SMNVEV (reference sequence). The CDR3 sequence is 18 residues long. This clone was counted once. Sequences were obtained from peripheral blood. The chain combines TRBV27 with TRBJ2-3; 8 bases map to TRBD1. The source is an elderly woman with active or convalescent COVID-19. CDR3 bases: TGTGCCAGCAGTTTATCGTTCCCGGGACAGGTAAACACAGATACGCAGTATTTT. This codes for CASSLSFPGQVNTDTQYF.